One and the same sample provided the 31 T cell receptor beta chains below, sequenced in a study of vaccination and CD4 T cells after COVID-19. The Oncomine TCR Beta short-read assay sequenced DNA from cultured CD4+ T cells. Genomic DNA was isolated from cultured CD4+ T cells. One entry per CDR3 protein results from TCRdb running MiXCR on the PCR reads. This table holds about 7,900 distinct CDR3 sequences, roughly a third found once. For these TCRs, the target antigens are not known. The treatment is: approximately nine-day PBMC culture with coronavirus spike peptide pools or control peptides (ViraFEST assay). It was before the COVID-19 pandemic (2011-2018) that the unexposed donor's CD4+ T cells were collected. Sequenced input: CD4+ T cells from blood, cultured in vitro. The receptors were gathered from a human donor in good health.

The V call is TRBV18, the J call TRBJ2-3; D is ambiguous. The V and J ends lost 4 bases and 0 bases respectively, with 5 bases between them. Germline CDR1 reads KGHSH; CDR2 reads LQKENI. The CDR3 contains 13 residues. The CDR3: CASSQSSTDTQYF. The CDR3, as DNA: TGTGCCAGCTCACAATCTAGCACAGATACGCAGTATTTT. The full variable domain, with the rest looked up from reference TRBV18 and TRBJ2-3, is NAGVMQNPRHLVRRRGQEARLRCSPMKGHSHVYWYRQLPEEGLKFMVYLQKENIIDESGMPKERFSAEFPKEGPSILRIQQVVRGDSAAYFCASSQSSTDTQYFGPGTRLTVL.

V usage is TRBV18 and J usage is TRBJ2-7; the match to TRBD2 covers 11 bases. V trimming: 1 base; J trimming: 5 bases; junction bases outside the gene matches: 13. This CDR3 spans 18 amino acids. The germline V gene has CDR1 KGHSH and CDR2 LQKENI. Here the CDR3 DNA reads TGTGCCAGCTCACCACTCGGGCTAGCGGGAGGAGGGAGTCACGAGCAGTACTTC. This sequence encodes CASSPLGLAGGGSHEQYF.

By share, this clonotype counts as medium-sized. V usage is TRBV10-3 and J usage is TRBJ1-2; 10 bases match TRBD1. CDR1 is ENHRY and CDR2 is SYGVKD in the germline V gene. V shed 10 bases, J shed 3 bases, and the junction held 5 bases outside the gene matches. The CDR3 sequence is 13 residues long. Here the CDR3 reads CATTTGGDYGYTF. The DNA of the CDR3 is TGTGCCACTACGACAGGGGGCGACTATGGCTACACCTTC.

The rearrangement joins TRBV5-1 to TRBJ2-5, with unresolved D. V was cut by 4 bases and J by 4 bases, with 8 bases left in between. The CDR3 extends over 12 amino acids. Germline V gene lookup returns CDR1 SGHRS and CDR2 YFSETQ. CDR3 protein: CASSMSRETQYF. Written as DNA, the CDR3 is TGCGCCAGCAGCATGTCGAGAGAGACCCAGTACTTC.

The CDR3 region has the DNA TGCGCCAGCAGCAAGGGACAGCAAGAGACCCAGTACTTC. Its protein is CASSKGQQETQYF. The chain links TRBV5-1 to TRBJ2-5; 7 nucleotides align to TRBD1. The CDR3 has 13 amino acids. From germline, CDR1 is SGHRS and CDR2 YFSETQ. Germline trimming cut 4 bases from V and 2 bases from J; bases unmatched to any gene: 2. Supplemented by reference TRBV5-1 and TRBJ2-5, the full variable domain reads KAGVTQTPRYLIKTRGQQVTLSCSPISGHRSVSWYQQTPGQGLQFLFEYFSETQRNKGNFPGRFSGRQFSNSRSEMNVSTLELGDSALYLCASSKGQQETQYFGPGTRLLVL.

This clonotype was observed a few times. V usage is TRBV6-2 or TRBV6-3 and J usage is TRBJ2-7; 12 nucleotides match TRBD2. Germline CDR1 and CDR2: MNHEY and SVGEGT. This CDR3 comprises 17 residues. J gave up 5 bases and V 4 bases, and 12 bases lay outside the gene matches. The CDR3 DNA sequence: TGTGCCAGCAGTTTCGCGAGTCCCGGACTAGCGGGAAACGAGCAGTACTTC. This sequence encodes CASSFASPGLAGNEQYF.

This clonotype came up a few times. The chain links TRBV20-1 to TRBJ1-1; the D is unclear. The V end was cut by 0 bases, the J end by 1 base, with 9 bases between. The CDR3 loop spans 14 amino acids. The germline V gene has CDR1 DFQATT and CDR2 SNEGSKA (reference sequence). CDR3 region: CSARDPGRNTEAFF. The DNA of the CDR3 is TGCAGTGCTAGAGATCCGGGGAGGAACACTGAAGCTTTCTTT.

This sequence joins TRBV29-1 and TRBJ1-2; 7 bases map to TRBD1. This CDR3 contains 13 residues. V shed 6 bases and J 4 bases; nucleotides not matched to a gene: 8. CDR1 SQVTM and CDR2 ANQGSEA come from the germline V gene. The CDR3 sequence: CSVLAGGGYGYTF. CDR3 DNA: TGCAGCGTCCTAGCAGGGGGAGGCTATGGCTACACCTTC.

CDR3 sequence: CASSDEASGSNEQFF. Written as DNA, the CDR3 is TGTGCCAGCAGCGACGAGGCTAGCGGGAGTAATGAGCAGTTCTTC. V gene TRBV7-9 combines with J gene TRBJ2-1, with 10 bases aligning to TRBD2. CDR1 is SEHNR, CDR2 FQNEAQ, per germline (reference sequence). The CDR3 is 15 amino acids. Losses at the gene ends were 5 bases for V and 7 bases for J; bases not matched to a gene: 8.

The gene calls are TRBV7-3 and TRBJ2-6; a weak D match, TRBD2 (5 bases). The CDR3 covers 16 residues. The germline CDR1 and CDR2 sequences are SGHTA and FQGTGA. The germline V and J ends were trimmed by 5 bases and 4 bases, with 15 bases remaining between them. The CDR3 coding sequence is TGTGCCAGCAGCCCTGGGATCGGGGTAGGGGCCAACGTCCTGACTTTC. It translates to CASSPGIGVGANVLTF.

This clonotype was observed a handful of times. V is TRBV21-1 and J is TRBJ2-7. TRBV21-1 is labeled a pseudogene. The CDR3 totals 13 residues. The CDR3 region has the DNA TGTGCCAGCAGCAAAGCCACCACCTACGAGCAGTACTTC. It codes for CASSKATTYEQYF.

This clonotype was counted only a few times. The chain links TRBV27 to TRBJ1-2; D might be TRBD1 (6 bases). Germline assignment: CDR1 MNHEY and CDR2 SMNVEV (reference sequence). The germline V and J ends were trimmed by 5 bases and 5 bases, with 18 bases remaining between them. The CDR3 sequence is 15 residues long. This chain's CDR3 is CASSRTEQGSYGYTF. For the CDR3, the DNA is TGTGCCAGCAGTCGGACAGAACAAGGATCTTATGGCTACACCTTC.

The chain is built from TRBV20-1 and TRBJ1-1, with TRBD1 as a possible D gene (5 bases). The CDR3 runs to 13 residues. Germline values: CDR1 DFQATT, CDR2 SNEGSKA (reference sequence). Trimming took off 0 bases at V and 10 bases at J, with 15 bases between the two ends. The CDR3 region is CSARDAGSGSAFF. Written as DNA, the CDR3 is TGCAGTGCTAGAGATGCAGGGAGTGGATCAGCTTTCTTT.

The chain carries TRBV20-1 and TRBJ2-1; 12 bases fit TRBD2. With 4 bases clipped from V and 6 bases from J, the junction kept 7 bases outside the gene matches. The CDR3 extends over 15 amino acids. Germline V gives CDR1 DFQATT, CDR2 SNEGSKA (reference sequence). This chain's CDR3 is CSATRTSGKANEQFF. Here the CDR3 DNA reads TGCAGTGCTACAAGGACTAGCGGGAAGGCCAATGAGCAGTTCTTC.

This clonotype appeared a few times. CDR3 bases: TGTGCCATCACTAGCGATGGGGTCGAGCAGTACTTC. Protein sequence: CAITSDGVEQYF. The gene calls are TRBV10-3 and TRBJ2-7; a possible D gene is TRBD2 (6 bases). This CDR3 is 12 amino acids long. Trimming stripped 7 bases from V and 6 bases from J, with 13 bases between. Germline CDR1 and CDR2: ENHRY and SYGVKD.

The chain uses TRBV2 and TRBJ2-1; 9 nucleotides match TRBD2. The CDR3 has 15 amino acids. From germline, CDR1 is SNHLY and CDR2 FYNNEI. V dropped 1 base and J dropped 4; count of bases not matched to a gene: 2. The CDR3 here is CASSEELAGYNEQFF. CDR3 DNA: TGTGCCAGCAGTGAAGAACTAGCGGGTTACAATGAGCAGTTCTTC.

In this sample, this clonotype is medium-sized. V gene TRBV27 combines with J gene TRBJ1-5, with 8 bases fitting TRBD1. The CDR3 spans 14 residues. Trimming took 3 bases from V and 3 from J; bases not matched to a gene: 1. From germline, CDR1 is MNHEY and CDR2 SMNVEV (reference sequence). The CDR3 is CASSLDRDNQPQHF. CDR3 nucleotide sequence: TGTGCCAGCAGTTTGGACAGGGACAATCAGCCCCAGCATTTT.

The CDR3 loop reads CASSLGVAPRDETQYF. The DNA of the CDR3 is TGTGCCAGCAGCCTCGGGGTAGCTCCGAGGGATGAGACCCAGTACTTC. V is TRBV5-4 and J is TRBJ2-5; D may be TRBD2 (5 bases). The CDR3 sequence is 16 residues long. Germline V gene lookup returns CDR1 SGHNT and CDR2 YYREEE (reference sequence). The V end was cut by 4 bases, the J end by 5 bases, with 21 bases between.

This clonotype is classed as medium-sized. The chain carries TRBV20-1 and TRBJ2-7; D ambiguous. Germline loops: CDR1 DFQATT, CDR2 SNEGSKA (reference sequence). There are 11 residues in the CDR3. V was shortened by 3 bases and J by 6 bases, with 9 bases between the two germline ends. CDR3 sequence reads: CSARNGAEQYF. The CDR3 nucleotides read TGCAGTGCTAGGAATGGAGCCGAGCAGTACTTC.

This sequence joins TRBV6-1 and TRBJ2-1; 7 bases align to TRBD1. Germline V lookup: CDR1 MNHNS, CDR2 SASEGT. After removal of 7 bases from V and 3 bases from J, the junction contained 9 bases not matched to a gene. The CDR3 totals 15 residues. In DNA, the CDR3 is TGTGCCAGCAATATCCGACAGGGCAGCTACAATGAGCAGTTCTTC. Its translation: CASNIRQGSYNEQFF.

The chain couples TRBV28 to TRBJ2-7, with 7 bases lining up with TRBD1. The CDR3 runs to 13 residues. V lost 8 bases and J lost 0; bases outside the gene matches: 4. The germline CDR1 and CDR2 sequences are MDHEN and SYDVKM. The CDR3 is CASYGDSSYEQYF. In DNA form, the CDR3 reads TGTGCCAGCTATGGGGACAGCTCCTACGAGCAGTACTTC.

This clonotype was seen a handful of times. The chain combines TRBV28 with TRBJ1-5, with a tentative D call TRBD1 (5 bases). The CDR3 spans 13 residues. The V and J ends lost 7 bases and 4 bases respectively, with 11 bases between them. The germline CDR1 and CDR2 sequences are MDHEN and SYDVKM. CDR3 region: CASKTWGNQPQHF. CDR3 nucleotide sequence: TGTGCCAGCAAGACTTGGGGGAATCAGCCCCAGCATTTT.

This chain joins TRBV6-2 or TRBV6-3 and TRBJ2-3; no clear D gene. Germline lookup yields CDR1 MNHEY and CDR2 SVGEGT. Trimming left V 2 bases short and J 4 bases short, with 4 bases between. The CDR3 is 12 residues long. CDR3 nucleotides: TGTGCCAGCAGTTACCGAGCAGATACGCAGTATTTT. This encodes CASSYRADTQYF.

By share, this clonotype counts as medium-sized. This chain uses TRBV15 with TRBJ2-5; D may be TRBD1 or TRBD2 (6 bases each). The V end was cut by 5 bases, the J end by 1 base, with 11 bases between. The germline CDR1 and CDR2 sequences are LNHNV and YYDKDF (reference sequence). The CDR3 length is 14 residues. The CDR3 coding sequence is TGTGCCACCAGCGGGGGGCCGGTCCAAGAGACCCAGTACTTC. This encodes CATSGGPVQETQYF.

CDR3 nucleotide sequence: TGTGCCAGCAGCTCGCAGGGGGGACGCAGCAACACTGAAGCTTTCTTT. This translates into CASSSQGGRSNTEAFF. V and J are TRBV7-2 and TRBJ1-1, with TRBD1 matching over 7 bases. The CDR3 extends over 16 amino acids. V shed 4 bases and J 2 bases; nucleotides not matched to a gene: 10. The germline V gene encodes CDR1 SGHTA and CDR2 FQGNSA.

This clonotype turned up a few times. This chain uses TRBV20-1 with TRBJ1-1; a possible D gene is TRBD1 (5 bases). The CDR3 extends over 11 amino acids. The germline gives CDR1 DFQATT, CDR2 SNEGSKA (reference sequence). The CDR3 region is CSLWGWTEAFF. For the CDR3, the DNA is TGCAGCCTGTGGGGGTGGACTGAAGCTTTCTTT.

The gene calls are TRBV28 and TRBJ1-1; TRBD1 aligns across 7 bases. This CDR3 is 15 amino acids long. Germline V gene sequence: CDR1 MDHEN, CDR2 SYDVKM. V shed 5 bases and J 0 bases; nucleotides not matched to a gene: 6. The CDR3 region is CASSPSTGMNTEAFF. CDR3 DNA: TGTGCCAGCAGTCCGTCGACAGGGATGAACACTGAAGCTTTCTTT.

This clonotype is categorized as medium-sized. The gene calls are TRBV7-2 and TRBJ2-5; a possible D gene is TRBD2 (5 bases). Germline values: CDR1 SGHTA, CDR2 FQGNSA. V lost 5 bases and J 2 bases, leaving 15 bases between the germline ends. This CDR3 contains 15 residues. The CDR3 spells CASSRKIALQETQYF. The CDR3 bases are TGTGCCAGCAGCCGGAAGATAGCGCTGCAAGAGACCCAGTACTTC.

This chain links TRBV10-3 with TRBJ2-7; D possibly corresponds to TRBD1 (5 bases). Germline V gene data show CDR1 as ENHRY and CDR2 as SYGVKD. Deletions cut 7 bases from V and 6 bases from J, with 19 bases between. The CDR3 has 14 residues. CDR3 nucleotides: TGTGCCATCAAAGGGCAGGGTAGACCTACCGAGCAGTACTTC. Its translation: CAIKGQGRPTEQYF.

CDR3 loop: CAWSARGLVTEAFF. The CDR3 nucleotides are TGTGCCTGGAGTGCCAGGGGGCTCGTCACTGAAGCTTTCTTT. The chain has TRBV30 and TRBJ1-1; 8 bases align to TRBD1. The CDR3 consists of 14 residues. Germline loops: CDR1 GTSNPN, CDR2 SVGIG (reference sequence). J gave up 4 bases and V 1 base, and 5 bases lay outside the gene matches.

There are a few counts of this clonotype. The chain combines TRBV5-4 with TRBJ2-7; 7 bases are shared with TRBD1. Trimming took 2 bases from V and 3 from J; bases not matched to a gene: 8. Germline lookup yields CDR1 SGHNT and CDR2 YYREEE (reference sequence). This CDR3 has 15 amino acids. CDR3: CASSLQGRRGYEQYF. The DNA for the CDR3 is TGTGCCAGCAGCTTACAGGGGCGTCGTGGCTACGAGCAGTACTTC.